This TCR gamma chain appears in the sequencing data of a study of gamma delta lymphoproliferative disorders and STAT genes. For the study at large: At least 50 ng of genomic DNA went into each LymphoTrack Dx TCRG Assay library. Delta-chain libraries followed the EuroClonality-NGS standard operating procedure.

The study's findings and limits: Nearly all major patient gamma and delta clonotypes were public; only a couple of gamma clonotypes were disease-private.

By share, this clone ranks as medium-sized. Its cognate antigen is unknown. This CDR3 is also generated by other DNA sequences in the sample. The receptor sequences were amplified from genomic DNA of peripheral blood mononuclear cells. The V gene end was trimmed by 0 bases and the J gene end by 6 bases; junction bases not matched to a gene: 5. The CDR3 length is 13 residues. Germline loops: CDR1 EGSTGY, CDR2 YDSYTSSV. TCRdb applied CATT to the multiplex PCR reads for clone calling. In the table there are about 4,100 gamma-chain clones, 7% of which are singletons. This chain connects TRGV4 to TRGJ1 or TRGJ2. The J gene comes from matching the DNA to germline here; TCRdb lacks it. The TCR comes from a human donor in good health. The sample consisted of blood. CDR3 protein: CATWDGRSYKKLF. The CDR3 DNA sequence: TGTGCCACCTGGGATGGGCGGAGTTATAAGAAACTCTTT.